These 5 T cell receptor beta chains originate from one sample sequenced in a study of graft-versus-host responses after intestinal transplantation (dated by TCRdb to the early 2020s). The library relied on the immunoSEQ multiplex PCR assay. The clones in this table, taken by TCRdb from immuneACCESS, are in-frame only. Not every clone is retained; where verified, under half of the shortfall comes from an unresolved V gene, and the cause of the rest is unknown. Across this sample there are 8,000 or so clones, with 85% to 95% seen only once. The ten biggest clones cover nearly 1.5% of the sample. The sequencing used PBMCs, collected around 31 days after intestinal transplant. These receptors originate from a human patient who received an intestinal transplant, so some T cells may come from the graft donor.

The V and J genes are TRBV7-9 and TRBJ2-7; 8 bases are a match to TRBD1. The CDR3 runs 14 residues. V gave up 5 bases and J gave up 4 bases; unmatched junction bases: 7. From germline, CDR1 is SEHNR and CDR2 FQNEAQ (reference sequence). CDR3 amino acids: CASSPQGAAYEQYF. Written as DNA, the CDR3 is TGTGCCAGCAGCCCCCAGGGGGCAGCTTACGAGCAGTACTTC.

The chain has TRBV7-6 and TRBJ2-1; D possibly corresponds to TRBD2 (7 bases). Germline loops: CDR1 SGHVS, CDR2 FNYEAQ. V was pared by 0 bases and J by 7 bases, with 13 bases between. The CDR3 runs to 15 residues. The CDR3 DNA follows: TGTGCCAGCAGCTTAGCGGGGGGGCTTGGAAATGAGCAGTTCTTC. Protein product: CASSLAGGLGNEQFF. The entire variable domain, with the rest obtained from reference TRBV7-6 and TRBJ2-1, is as follows: GAGVSQSPRYKVTKRGQDVALRCDPISGHVSLYWYRQALGQGPEFLTYFNYEAQQDKSGLPNDRFSAERPEGSISTLTIQRTEQRDSAMYRCASSLAGGLGNEQFFGPGTRLTVL.

The chain has TRBV6-1 and TRBJ1-1, with a possible D match to TRBD1 (5 bases). Deletions cut 5 bases from V and 8 bases from J, with 12 bases between. This CDR3 region has 12 residues. The V gene's germline CDR1 is MNHNS and CDR2 SASEGT. Here the CDR3 DNA reads TGTGCCAGCAGTCGAGGCAGGGAGGAAGCTTTCTTT. It codes for CASSRGREEAFF.

The rearrangement joins TRBV5-5 to TRBJ2-7; D is uncertain. This CDR3 contains 13 residues. Trimming took 1 base from V and 2 from J, leaving 7 bases between them. From germline, CDR1 is SGHKS and CDR2 YYEKEE (reference sequence). The CDR3 DNA is TGTGCCAGCAGCTTGCGAAAAACCTACGAGCAGTACTTC. The encoded protein is CASSLRKTYEQYF.

This rearrangement joins TRBV9 to TRBJ1-6, with TRBD1 matching over 7 bases. Unmatched junction bases numbered 20, after V lost 1 base and J lost 7 bases. Germline CDR1 SGDLS, CDR2 YYNGEE. This CDR3 comprises 20 residues. Here the CDR3 DNA reads TGTGCCAGCAGCGTATATCCTGCGATCGTTCAGGGGGAAAAAAATTCACCCCTCCACTTT. Amino acids: CASSVYPAIVQGEKNSPLHF.